This is a list of T cell receptor beta chains from one sample in a study of T-cell memory formation after mild COVID-19. TCRdb analysed the 5' RACE reads with MiXCR anew, one entry per CDR3 protein. There are more than 450,000 distinct CDR3 sequences in the sample; around 17% occur only once, and about 12% lies in the top ten. The sequencing input was PBMCs or a T cell subset sorted from them (not recorded which). These receptor sequences come from an adult woman who had mild COVID-19 (a few samples of this study predate the infection). Cell type and time point are not known. The CDR3 runs from the conserved cysteine through the conserved F or W. Each record gives: V gene, J gene, clone size, D gene, CDR3 protein, CDR3 DNA. A D gene is named only where the DNA matches it firmly. Some rows have no size entry. The others give once, few or many, or a class for an expanded clone.

>TRBV5-5|TRBJ2-7|NA|NA
CASSLDGGTGVYEQYF
TGTGCCAGCAGCTTGGACGGGGGAACGGGCGTATACGAGCAGTACTTC
>TRBV19|TRBJ1-2|NA|NA
CASSIVPGSNYGYTF
TGTGCCAGTAGTATAGTACCAGGATCGAACTATGGCTACACCTTC
>TRBV29-1|TRBJ2-1|NA|NA
CSVWRRLYNEQFF
TGCAGCGTTTGGCGGCGGCTTTACAATGAGCAGTTCTTC
>TRBV3-1|TRBJ2-5|many|NA
CASSQDGTSWETQYF
TGTGCCAGCAGCCAAGATGGGACATCCTGGGAGACCCAGTACTTC
>TRBV5-5|TRBJ1-2|NA|TRBD1
CASSRDRGQGYTF
TGTGCCAGCAGCCGTGACAGGGGCCAAGGCTACACCTTC
>TRBV7-9|TRBJ2-1|few|NA
CASSTPRGGSYNEQFF
TGTGCCAGCAGCACCCCCCGAGGGGGAAGCTACAATGAGCAGTTCTTC
>TRBV30|TRBJ1-3|few|NA
CAWSVGRLLNTIYF
TGTGCCTGGAGTGTAGGACGCCTGCTAAATACCATATATTTT
>TRBV11-2|TRBJ2-2|NA|TRBD1
CASSSRTGGSTGELFF
TGTGCCAGCAGCTCCCGGACAGGGGGGAGCACCGGGGAGCTGTTTTTT
>TRBV7-2|TRBJ2-7|NA|NA
CASSGRGGDEQYF
TGTGCCAGCAGCGGAAGGGGGGGAGACGAGCAGTACTTC
>TRBV11-3|TRBJ1-1|NA|NA
CASSLEAWGRNTEAFF
TGTGCCAGCAGCTTAGAGGCGTGGGGCAGGAACACTGAAGCTTTCTTT
>TRBV19|TRBJ1-2|few|TRBD1
CASSRGQGISGYTF
TGTGCCAGTAGCCGAGGACAGGGTATAAGTGGCTACACCTTC
>TRBV7-9|TRBJ2-6|few|NA
CASSFPVAGTSGANVLTF
TGTGCCAGCAGCTTCCCTGTGGCAGGGACCTCTGGGGCCAACGTCCTGACTTTC
>TRBV7-2|TRBJ2-7|NA|NA
CASSMTTLSDSYPHSRVYEQYF
TGTGCCAGCAGCATGACGACCCTTTCGGACAGCTACCCCCATAGCCGCGTCTACGAGCAGTACTTC
>TRBV27|TRBJ1-4|NA|TRBD1
CASSPRTGWNEKLFF
TGTGCCAGCAGTCCCAGGACAGGGTGGAATGAAAAACTGTTTTTT
>TRBV7-2|TRBJ2-2|many|NA
CASSLTPLRGPFANTGELFF
TGTGCCAGCAGCCTAACCCCCTTGCGGGGGCCGTTCGCGAACACCGGGGAGCTGTTTTTT
>TRBV5-5|TRBJ2-7|NA|TRBD1
CASSLGTGAGEQYF
TGTGCCAGCAGCTTGGGGACAGGGGCTGGCGAGCAGTACTTC
>TRBV12-3/TRBV12-4|TRBJ2-3|NA|NA
CASSLELMRDTDTQYF
TGTGCCAGCAGTTTAGAGTTAATGAGGGACACAGATACGCAGTATTTT
>TRBV6-6|TRBJ2-1|many|NA
CASRKKGLYNEQFF
TGTGCCAGCAGGAAGAAGGGGCTCTACAATGAGCAGTTCTTC